This T cell receptor (beta chain) was sequenced in a study of blood T cell repertoires in COVID-19. This clone was detected once. As originally analysed: Scientists estimated how many nucleated cells there were by amplifying reference gene primers. Clones were read by immunoSEQ multiplex PCR, and TCRdb kept only the in-frame ones, dropping some. Clone size and the V and J calls come from that table; the DNA yielded D and trimming. The sample records under 95,000 clones, around 79% being singletons. V gave up 4 bases and J gave up 7 bases; unmatched junction bases: 8. From germline, CDR1 is SNHLY and CDR2 FYNNEI. The CDR3 length is 15 residues.

The TCR comes from a man between 45 and 60 years old with acute or convalescent COVID-19. Sample: peripheral blood. The V call is TRBV2, the J call TRBJ2-7; 12 bases match TRBD2. The CDR3 DNA is TGTGCCAGCAGTGGGACTAGCGGGACGTCCGGGGAGCAGTACTTC. Translation gives CASSGTSGTSGEQYF. The full variable domain, rest sourced from reference TRBV2 and TRBJ2-7, is EPEVTQTPSHQVTQMGQEVILRCVPISNHLYFYWYRQILGQKVEFLVSFYNNEISEKSEIFDDQFSVERPDGSNFTLKIRSTKLEDSAMYFCASSGTSGTSGEQYFGPGTRLTVT.